The 30 T cell receptor beta chains below all came from one sample that was sequenced in a study of shared clonotypes between healthy human individuals (TCRdb year 2020). Library creation used the immunoSEQ multiplex PCR assay. Sourced from immuneACCESS, this table was stored by TCRdb with only in-frame sequences that have V and J called. A share of the clones is absent; for the studies checked, an unresolved V gene accounts for under half, and the remainder has no known explanation. The sample records about 2.2 million clones, around 93% of which are singletons. Of the sample, around 1.7% is held by the ten largest clones. CD8 naive samples consisted of CD45RO-negative cells that were positively selected for CCR7, yielding a CD45RA+CCR7+ population without TemRA cells. Input material: naive CD8+ T cells from PBMCs. The sample's cell subset or site label, decoded: CD45RA+CCR7+. The origin of the receptors is a man between 18 and 29 years old in good health. Some clones in this sample may be carry-over from other donors' samples.

The V gene is TRBV27, the J gene TRBJ2-7, with D perhaps being TRBD1 or TRBD2 (6 bases each). Trimming shortened V by 5 bases and J by 5 bases, and 13 bases separated the two germline ends. The length of the CDR3 is 13 residues. Germline values: CDR1 MNHEY, CDR2 SMNVEV (reference sequence). For the CDR3, the DNA is TGTGCCAGCAGTATAGGGGGGTTTCACGAGCAGTACTTC. It encodes CASSIGGFHEQYF.

The rearrangement links TRBV6-4 to TRBJ2-1, with D unresolved. Trimming shortened V by 3 bases and J by 8 bases, and 23 bases separated the two germline ends. The CDR3 has 17 residues. CDR1 and CDR2 (germline): MRHNA, SNTAGT. The CDR3 region is CASSEQVVGIRNHEQFF. Here the CDR3 DNA reads TGTGCCAGCAGTGAACAAGTCGTAGGGATTCGTAACCATGAGCAGTTCTTC.

This clone was detected only once. CDR3 loop: CASSPGAAGRGYTF. The CDR3 nucleotides are TGTGCCAGTAGCCCCGGGGCAGCCGGTAGGGGCTACACCTTC. The chain has TRBV19 and TRBJ1-2; possibly TRBD1 for D (5 bases). The CDR3 sequence is 14 residues long. The V end was cut by 6 bases, the J end by 8 bases, with 19 bases between. Looked up from germline, CDR1 is LNHDA and CDR2 is SQIVND (reference sequence).

The J gene is TRBJ2-5, the V gene TRBV13, with D possibly being TRBD1 (5 bases). Germline CDR1 reads PRHDT; CDR2 reads FYEKMQ (reference sequence). Deletions cut 1 base from V and 5 bases from J, with 14 bases between. The CDR3 has 15 residues. CDR3 nucleotides: TGTGCCAGCAGCTTAGAGGGGCAACGTGGTGAGACCCAGTACTTC. Its protein is CASSLEGQRGETQYF.

The rearrangement uses TRBV10-3 and TRBJ2-2; 10 positions match TRBD2. Germline V gene data show CDR1 as ENHRY and CDR2 as SYGVKD. Trimming at V came to 2 bases and at J to 5 bases, leaving 2 bases not matched to a gene. The CDR3 totals 15 residues. The CDR3 spells CAISEASGRTGELFF. The CDR3 DNA reads TGTGCCATCAGTGAGGCTAGCGGGAGAACCGGGGAGCTGTTTTTT.

The genes are TRBV9 and TRBJ2-7; D gene uncertain. The V gene lost 3 bases and the J gene lost 3 bases, with 16 bases spanning the gap. The CDR3 consists of 15 residues. In germline, CDR1 is SGDLS, CDR2 YYNGEE. CDR3 loop: CASSAGPSPYYEQYF. CDR3 coding DNA: TGTGCCAGCAGCGCCGGCCCATCGCCTTACTACGAGCAGTACTTC.

The rearrangement uses TRBV9 and TRBJ2-7, with a possible D match to TRBD1 (6 bases). CDR3 length equals 15 residues. Germline V lookup: CDR1 SGDLS, CDR2 YYNGEE. Between the trimmed V and J ends, which lost 3 bases and 2 bases, there was a span of 15 bases. The CDR3, as DNA: TGTGCCAGCAGCGCAAACATAAACAGGGCCTACGAGCAGTACTTC. Protein sequence: CASSANINRAYEQYF.

On this clone itself: Other DNA sequences in this specimen translate into the identical CDR3. V usage is TRBV27 and J usage is TRBJ2-1, with D maybe TRBD1 (5 bases). The germline V and J ends were trimmed by 1 base and 4 bases, with 8 bases remaining between them. Germline assignment: CDR1 MNHEY and CDR2 SMNVEV (reference sequence). There are 14 residues in the CDR3. The CDR3 DNA is TGTGCCAGCAGTTTATTGGGGCTGTACAATGAGCAGTTCTTC. Its translation is CASSLLGLYNEQFF.

The chain recombines TRBV19 with TRBJ2-1, with TRBD2 matching over 9 bases. Germline V CDR1 and CDR2: LNHDA, SQIVND (reference sequence). V lost 5 bases to trimming and J lost 3 bases; unmatched junction nucleotides: 11. The CDR3 contains 17 residues. CDR3 DNA sequence: TGTGCCAGTAGTCCGGTAGCGGGAGACCGTGGCTACAATGAGCAGTTCTTC. It yields the protein CASSPVAGDRGYNEQFF. Complete variable domain (other parts from reference TRBV19 and TRBJ2-1): DGGITQSPKYLFRKEGQNVTLSCEQNLNHDAMYWYRQDPGQGLRLIYYSQIVNDFQKGDIAEGYSVSREKKESFPLTVTSAQKNPTAFYLCASSPVAGDRGYNEQFFGPGTRLTVL.

The chain combines TRBV10-3 with TRBJ1-5, with a tentative D call TRBD1 (5 bases). This CDR3 has 13 residues. V was cut by 10 bases and J by 5 bases, with 15 bases left in between. The germline V gene has CDR1 ENHRY and CDR2 SYGVKD. The chain's CDR3 is CATGDGSYQPQHF. The CDR3 DNA reads TGTGCCACGGGGGACGGAAGTTATCAGCCCCAGCATTTT.

The gene calls are TRBV27 and TRBJ2-7; D remains ambiguous. The CDR3 consists of 12 residues. V was pared by 5 bases and J by 9 bases, with 14 bases between. CDR1 is MNHEY and CDR2 is SMNVEV in the germline V gene (reference sequence). CDR3 sequence reads: CASSTDRRVQYF. The CDR3 DNA sequence: TGTGCCAGCAGTACGGACCGCCGGGTGCAGTACTTC.

The chain uses TRBV30 and TRBJ2-1; 10 nucleotides line up with TRBD2. Germline V gene data show CDR1 as GTSNPN and CDR2 as SVGIG (reference sequence). The length of the CDR3 is 14 residues. Trimming took 0 bases from V and 6 from J; bases not matched to a gene: 2. CDR3 nucleotide sequence: TGTGCCTGGAGTGTCACTAGCGGGATCAATGAGCAGTTCTTC. Protein sequence: CAWSVTSGINEQFF. Together with reference TRBV30 and TRBJ2-1, the CDR3 gives the full variable domain: SQTIHQWPATLVQPVGSPLSLECTVEGTSNPNLYWYRQAAGRGLQLLFYSVGIGQISSEVPQNLSASRPQDRQFILSSKKLLLSDSGFYLCAWSVTSGINEQFFGPGTRLTVL.

The chain combines TRBV4-1 with TRBJ1-2; 7 bases match TRBD1. Trimming removed 5 bases from V and 3 bases from J; junction bases left unmatched: 21. CDR1 MGHRA and CDR2 YSYEKL come from the germline V gene. This CDR3 has 19 residues. CDR3 protein: CASSGRTGRFRGYDYGYTF. CDR3 sequence (DNA): TGCGCCAGCAGCGGGAGGACAGGCCGGTTCAGAGGATACGACTATGGCTACACCTTC.

The chain employs TRBV6-6 and TRBJ2-1, with a weak D call TRBD1 (5 bases). Between the trimmed V and J ends, which lost 6 bases and 0 bases, there was a span of 9 bases. The CDR3 loop spans 14 amino acids. In germline, CDR1 is MNHNY, CDR2 SVGAGI (reference sequence). CDR3 nucleotide sequence: TGTGCCAGCAGCGCCCAGGGCTCCTACAATGAGCAGTTCTTC. Translating gives CASSAQGSYNEQFF.

The chain couples TRBV7-2 to TRBJ2-1; 7 positions agree with TRBD2. The CDR3 length is 15 residues. Germline lookup yields CDR1 SGHTA and CDR2 FQGNSA. Unmatched junction bases numbered 7, after V lost 0 bases and J lost 8 bases. Written as DNA, the CDR3 is TGTGCCAGCAGCTTAGCGGGCGGGAGTGTTGATGAGCAGTTCTTC. Its translation: CASSLAGGSVDEQFF.

This clone was picked up one time. Other DNA sequences in this sample translate to the same CDR3. The chain couples TRBV4-3 to TRBJ2-7; 10 bases are shared with TRBD2. CDR1 and CDR2 (germline): LGHNA, YSLEER. The trim removed 1 base at V and 4 bases at J, leaving 4 bases unmatched. The CDR3 totals 15 residues. The CDR3 DNA reads as TGCGCCAGCAGCCAAGTTACTAGCGGGACTTACGAGCAGTACTTC. Translating gives CASSQVTSGTYEQYF.

In its sample, this clone was seen a few times. This sequence joins TRBV4-1 and TRBJ1-5; TRBD1 matches at 7 bases. With V trimmed by 0 bases and J by 2 bases, 7 bases remained unmatched. CDR3 length: 17 residues. CDR1 and CDR2 from the germline V gene are MGHRA and YSYEKL. CDR3 nucleotide sequence: TGCGCCAGCAGCCAAGATACCAACACAGGGGGCAATCAGCCCCAGCATTTT. Its translation is CASSQDTNTGGNQPQHF.

The J gene is TRBJ1-2, the V gene TRBV28, with unresolved D. The CDR3 contains 14 residues. Germline V gene data show CDR1 as MDHEN and CDR2 as SYDVKM. Trimming stripped 6 bases from V and 4 bases from J, with 15 bases between. The CDR3 spells CASSLRVPGYGYTF. The DNA for the CDR3 is TGTGCCAGCAGCTTAAGGGTTCCAGGCTATGGCTACACCTTC.

J is TRBJ2-1 and V is TRBV6-1, with TRBD2 identical over 12 bases. This CDR3 comprises 17 residues. The V gene end was trimmed by 2 bases and the J gene end by 12 bases; junction bases not matched to a gene: 14. Germline assignment: CDR1 MNHNS and CDR2 SASEGT. CDR3 sequence: CASSETPTSGRVTGQFF. CDR3 nucleotides: TGTGCCAGCAGTGAAACACCGACTAGCGGGAGAGTTACCGGGCAGTTCTTC.

CDR3 sequence: CASSKNYEQYF. CDR3 in DNA: TGTGCCAGCAGCAAAAACTACGAGCAGTACTTC. V usage is TRBV21-1 and J usage is TRBJ2-7. TRBV21-1 is annotated as a pseudogene. CDR3 size: 11 residues.

The rearrangement links TRBV6-5 to TRBJ1-1, with a possible D match to TRBD1 (6 bases). The CDR3 has 13 residues. From germline, CDR1 is MNHEY and CDR2 SVGAGI. Between the trimmed V and J ends, which lost 6 bases and 9 bases, there was a span of 17 bases. CDR3 in amino acids: CASRPGADFKAFF. CDR3 nucleotide sequence: TGTGCCAGCAGACCGGGGGCAGACTTTAAAGCTTTCTTT.

The V gene is TRBV27, the J gene TRBJ2-1, with TRBD1 matching over 9 bases. V dropped 5 bases and J dropped 0; count of bases not matched to a gene: 11. Germline CDR1 is MNHEY and CDR2 is SMNVEV (reference sequence). The CDR3 sequence is 18 residues long. In DNA form, the CDR3 reads TGTGCCAGCAGTCACCTCCCGGGACAGGGAGACTCCTACAATGAGCAGTTCTTC. Residues: CASSHLPGQGDSYNEQFF.

V and J are TRBV4-1 and TRBJ2-1; D perhaps matches TRBD2 (6 bases). Germline-derived CDR1 and CDR2 are MGHRA and YSYEKL. Trimming left V 0 bases short and J 3 bases short, with 12 bases between. This CDR3 is 16 amino acids long. The CDR3 region has the DNA TGCGCCAGCAGCCAAGATATGCGGGGCCGCTACAATGAGCAGTTCTTC. Translated: CASSQDMRGRYNEQFF.

This chain connects TRBV11-3 to TRBJ1-2, with a weak D call TRBD1 (5 bases). This CDR3 has 15 residues. Trimming took 8 bases from V and 7 from J, leaving 23 bases between them. Germline V gene lookup returns CDR1 SGHNT and CDR2 YENEEA. The CDR3 is CASLPRPRDAGGYTF. CDR3 coding DNA: TGTGCCAGCCTCCCCCGGCCCAGGGATGCGGGTGGCTACACCTTC. Full variable domain (remainder filled in from reference TRBV11-3 and TRBJ1-2): EAGVVQSPRYKIIEKKQPVAFWCNPISGHNTLYWYLQNLGQGPELLIRYENEEAVDDSQLPKDRFSAERLKGVDSTLKIQPAELGDSAVYLCASLPRPRDAGGYTFGSGTRLTVV.

This chain connects TRBV2 to TRBJ2-7; 7 nucleotides agree with TRBD1. This CDR3 comprises 18 residues. The V segment lost 11 bases and the J segment 0 bases; nucleotides outside the gene matches: 22. CDR1 and CDR2 from the germline V gene are SNHLY and FYNNEI. CDR3 loop: CAWGHPLVWDSSSYEQYF. The DNA for the CDR3 is TGTGCCTGGGGGCACCCCCTAGTTTGGGACAGCAGCTCCTACGAGCAGTACTTC.

This chain joins TRBV10-3 and TRBJ2-1; 7 bases map to TRBD2. The CDR3 has 16 residues. The germline gives CDR1 ENHRY, CDR2 SYGVKD. With V trimmed by 3 bases and J by 7 bases, 12 bases remained unmatched. CDR3 DNA sequence: TGTGCCATCAGTGATCTGCGGCTAGCGGCAGGGAATGAGCAGTTCTTC. As protein: CAISDLRLAAGNEQFF.

The chain employs TRBV7-6 and TRBJ1-4, with a weak D call TRBD1 (5 bases). The CDR3 has 16 residues. Germline-derived CDR1 and CDR2 are SGHVS and FNYEAQ. V lost 5 bases and J lost 0, with 13 bases in between. The CDR3, as DNA: TGTGCCAGCAGCGACCCGGGGGGGACAACTAATGAAAAACTGTTTTTT. The encoded protein is CASSDPGGTTNEKLFF.

The gene calls are TRBV19 and TRBJ2-7, with 7 bases lining up with TRBD2. The length of the CDR3 is 14 residues. Germline values: CDR1 LNHDA, CDR2 SQIVND (reference sequence). The J segment lost 4 bases and the V segment lost 5 bases, leaving 8 bases of the junction unmatched. The CDR3 DNA follows: TGTGCCAGTAGTCGCCGGGACTACCAGTACGAGCAGTACTTC. Encoded protein: CASSRRDYQYEQYF.

The count of this clone is one. The chain recombines TRBV5-5 with TRBJ2-7; TRBD2 agrees at 7 bases. With V trimmed by 0 bases and J by 2 bases, 11 bases remained unmatched. Germline V gene lookup returns CDR1 SGHKS and CDR2 YYEKEE (reference sequence). The CDR3 spans 17 residues. The chain's CDR3 is CASSLAQQLAAAYEQYF. CDR3 sequence (DNA): TGTGCCAGCAGCTTGGCCCAACAGCTAGCGGCTGCCTACGAGCAGTACTTC.

The CDR3 nucleotides read TGCAGCGTCGACCGCGAGGCAGGAGAAGCTTTCTTT. It specifies CSVDREAGEAFF. J is TRBJ1-1 and V is TRBV29-1; D not certain. V lost 6 bases and J 8 bases, leaving 16 bases between the germline ends. The CDR3 has 12 amino acids. Germline assignment: CDR1 SQVTM and CDR2 ANQGSEA.